A single sample gave rise to the 22 T cell receptor beta chains below, sequenced in a study of T-cell memory formation after mild COVID-19. TCRdb itself ran the 5' RACE reads through MiXCR, one entry per CDR3 protein. The data show a few hundred thousand distinct CDR3 sequences, 15% to 20% seen once. Sequenced: PBMCs or a T cell subset sorted from them (not recorded which). The receptors derive from a man aged 18 to 29 who had mild COVID-19 (a few samples of this study predate the infection). Cell type and time point are not known.

In its sample, this clonotype was seen a few times. The chain is built from TRBV5-1 and TRBJ1-3, with TRBD1 matching over 7 bases. The junction had 10 bases not matched to a gene; V was cut back by 0 bases and J by 7 bases. In germline, CDR1 is SGHRS, CDR2 YFSETQ. CDR3 length: 16 amino acids. CDR3 bases: TGCGCCAGCAGCTTGGGCCCGGGACAGAAAAGGAACACCATATATTTT. It codes for CASSLGPGQKRNTIYF.

This clonotype was seen only a few times. The rearrangement links TRBV5-5 to TRBJ1-2; TRBD1 is a possible D gene (6 bases). The CDR3 runs 14 residues. V was clipped by 4 bases and J by 3 bases, with 13 bases between them. Germline V gene sequence: CDR1 SGHKS, CDR2 YYEKEE (reference sequence). In DNA, the CDR3 is TGTGCCAGCAGCGGCGAGGGGGGTTACTATGGCTACACCTTC. Translating it yields CASSGEGGYYGYTF.

This clonotype was seen a few times. The chain uses TRBV12-3 or TRBV12-4 and TRBJ2-2, with 9 bases identical to TRBD1. The CDR3 runs 14 residues. J gave up 8 bases and V 5 bases, and 6 bases lay outside the gene matches. The CDR3: CASSLQQGAGELFF. The CDR3 DNA reads as TGTGCCAGCAGTCTCCAACAGGGGGCTGGGGAGCTGTTTTTT.

This clonotype has only a few counts. CDR3 DNA sequence: TGTGCCAGTAGTGGAGTCGACAGCATTAATCAGCCCCAGCATTTT. This codes for CASSGVDSINQPQHF. This chain joins TRBV19 and TRBJ1-5, with D possibly being TRBD1 (5 bases). CDR1 is LNHDA, CDR2 SQIVND, per germline (reference sequence). The ends were cut back, 5 bases at V and 4 bases at J, with 15 bases in the middle. The CDR3 is 15 amino acids.

This clonotype was detected many times. This chain uses TRBV7-6 with TRBJ2-3; D gene unclear. Germline assignment: CDR1 SGHVS and CDR2 FNYEAQ. The CDR3 extends over 12 amino acids. Trimming removed 0 bases at V and 2 bases at J, with 0 bases between. For the CDR3, the DNA is TGTGCCAGCAGCTTAGCCACAGATACGCAGTATTTT. Translating gives CASSLATDTQYF.

The chain combines TRBV24-1 with TRBJ1-5; the D is unclear. The CDR3 runs to 12 residues. Trimming took 7 bases from V and 0 from J, leaving 3 bases between them. Germline lookup yields CDR1 KGHDR and CDR2 SFDVKD. CDR3 nucleotides: TGTGCCACCAGCGATAGCAATCAGCCCCAGCATTTT. It encodes CATSDSNQPQHF.

The chain couples TRBV10-3 to TRBJ2-5, with TRBD1 matching 10 bases. J lost 3 bases, V lost 4 bases, and 5 bases had no gene match. Per germline, CDR1 ENHRY and CDR2 SYGVKD. This CDR3 is built from 15 residues. The chain's CDR3 is CAISGRDRGEETQYF. The CDR3 DNA sequence: TGTGCCATCAGTGGCAGGGACAGGGGAGAAGAGACCCAGTACTTC.

The V gene is TRBV20-1, the J gene TRBJ2-7; D is possibly TRBD2 (5 bases). Between the trimmed V and J ends, which lost 3 bases and 2 bases, there was a span of 14 bases. The CDR3 length is 14 residues. Germline loops: CDR1 DFQATT, CDR2 SNEGSKA (reference sequence). The CDR3 reads CSASKTGIPYEQYF. The DNA for the CDR3 is TGCAGTGCTAGTAAAACGGGGATCCCCTACGAGCAGTACTTC.

The chain employs TRBV7-3 and TRBJ2-2; no clear D. V lost 6 bases and J lost 1, with 9 bases in between. The CDR3 runs to 14 residues. From germline, CDR1 is SGHTA and CDR2 FQGTGA. The CDR3 sequence is CASREDLNTGELFF. The CDR3 nucleotides read TGTGCCAGCAGAGAGGACCTGAACACCGGGGAGCTGTTTTTT.

This clonotype occurred many times. This chain links TRBV28 with TRBJ2-7; D is perhaps TRBD1 (7 bases). The CDR3 covers 14 residues. In germline, CDR1 is MDHEN, CDR2 SYDVKM. Trimming removed 1 base from V and 1 base from J, with 8 bases in between. CDR3 in DNA: TGTGCCAGCAGTTTATCAGGGGGGTCCTACGAGCAGTACTTC. This gives the protein CASSLSGGSYEQYF.

This clonotype was seen only a few times. The chain links TRBV15 to TRBJ1-4; D is unresolved. The CDR3 loop spans 16 amino acids. Germline V gene data show CDR1 as LNHNV and CDR2 as YYDKDF (reference sequence). V lost 0 bases and J 7 bases, leaving 15 bases between the germline ends. In nucleotides, the CDR3 is TGTGCCACCAGCAGAGACCTGACCCGCCTTGGTGAAAAACTGTTTTTT. This codes for CATSRDLTRLGEKLFF.

With respect to this clonotype: Germline and junction disagree at one end, which may indicate a read error. The chain has TRBV7-6 and TRBJ1-6; D uncertain. The germline gives CDR1 SGHVS, CDR2 FNYEAQ. The CDR3 covers 15 residues. CDR3 coding DNA: TGTGCCAGCAGCTTGACCCACCCCCCTAATTCACCCCTCCAATTT. Protein sequence: CASSLTHPPNSPLQF.

The chain is built from TRBV27 and TRBJ2-7, with D perhaps TRBD1 (6 bases). From germline, CDR1 is MNHEY and CDR2 SMNVEV (reference sequence). This CDR3 is 16 amino acids long. Trimming took 3 bases from V and 2 from J, leaving 17 bases between them. The CDR3 DNA sequence: TGTGCCAGCAGTTTCGCATCCGGGACACCAACCTACGAGCAGTACTTC. Amino acids: CASSFASGTPTYEQYF.

This chain joins TRBV25-1 and TRBJ1-6; TRBD1 agrees at 7 bases. Losses at the gene ends were 1 base for V and 0 bases for J; bases not matched to a gene: 6. The germline V gene encodes CDR1 MGHDK and CDR2 SYGVNS. CDR3 length equals 18 residues. Here the CDR3 DNA reads TGTGCCAGCAGTGAATCTGAGACAGGGTTCTCCTATAATTCACCCCTCCACTTT. Amino acid sequence: CASSESETGFSYNSPLHF.

The sample holds a few counts of this clonotype. The J gene is TRBJ1-4, the V gene TRBV7-4; no clear D gene. Germline loops: CDR1 SGHVT, CDR2 SQSDAQ. The V end was cut by 6 bases, the J end by 0 bases, with 14 bases between. The CDR3 contains 16 residues. Here the CDR3 DNA reads TGTGCCAGCAGGCTAGAGCTCCTCGCAACTAATGAAAAACTGTTTTTT. Its translation: CASRLELLATNEKLFF. Filled out from reference TRBV7-4 and TRBJ1-4, the complete variable domain reads GAGVSQSPRYKVAKRGRDVALRCDSISGHVTLYWYRQTLGQGSEVLTYSQSDAQRDKSGRPSGRFSAERPERSVSTLKIQRTEQGDSAVYLCASRLELLATNEKLFFGSGTQLSVL.

This clonotype came up once. The V call is TRBV4-2, the J call TRBJ1-5; no clear D. V shed 6 bases and J shed 2 bases, with 14 bases lying between them. The length of the CDR3 is 15 residues. CDR1 is LGHNA and CDR2 is YNFKEQ in the germline V gene. CDR3 loop: CASSPAAAGNQPQHF. In DNA form, the CDR3 reads TGTGCCAGCAGTCCCGCTGCGGCGGGCAATCAGCCCCAGCATTTT.

This sequence joins TRBV5-6 and TRBJ2-1; TRBD2 aligns across 9 bases. Germline V gene sequence: CDR1 SGHDT, CDR2 YYEEEE. The CDR3 has 18 amino acids. After removal of 2 bases from V and 0 bases from J, the junction contained 9 bases not matched to a gene. The CDR3 DNA follows: TGTGCCAGCAGCTTAAGAGGAAGTAGCGGGAGCTCCTACAATGAGCAGTTCTTC. Translating it yields CASSLRGSSGSSYNEQFF. The full variable domain, with the rest looked up from reference TRBV5-6 and TRBJ2-1, is DAGVTQSPTHLIKTRGQQVTLRCSPKSGHDTVSWYQQALGQGPQFIFQYYEEEERQRGNFPDRFSGHQFPNYSSELNVNALLLGDSALYLCASSLRGSSGSSYNEQFFGPGTRLTVL.

The rearrangement joins TRBV6-2 or TRBV6-3 to TRBJ2-3; 14 bases line up with TRBD2. The J segment lost 3 bases and the V segment lost 4 bases, leaving 6 bases of the junction unmatched. The CDR3 totals 17 residues. Germline CDR1 MNHEY, CDR2 SVGEGT. For the CDR3, the DNA is TGTGCCAGCAGTTCCTACCGACTAGCGGGGGGGACAGATACGCAGTATTTT. It is translated as CASSSYRLAGGTDTQYF.

This clonotype turned up a few times. The chain links TRBV7-9 to TRBJ1-1; TRBD1 is a possible D gene (5 bases). Trimming removed 6 bases at V and 2 bases at J, with 7 bases between. Germline lookup yields CDR1 SEHNR and CDR2 FQNEAQ (reference sequence). The CDR3 length is 12 residues. DNA of the CDR3: TGTGCCAGCAGGGACACAAACACTGAAGCTTTCTTT. It yields the protein CASRDTNTEAFF.

Details on this clonotype: The conserved final phenylalanine or tryptophan is absent from the CDR3, which likely points to a read error. Because the CDR3's place on the DNA is in doubt, the DNA is left out and the CDR3 is given as listed by TCRdb. The CDR3 region is CASSQDTEAS. V usage is TRBV4-3 and J usage is TRBJ1-1. Germline V gene lookup returns CDR1 LGHNA and CDR2 YSLEER. Termini included, the CDR3 measures 10 amino acids.

Only a few counts were recorded for this clonotype. This sequence joins TRBV5-1 and TRBJ2-5; weak D call: TRBD1 (6 bases). The germline CDR1 and CDR2 sequences are SGHRS and YFSETQ. The CDR3 covers 13 residues. V was shortened by 6 bases and J by 1 base, with 10 bases between the two germline ends. The CDR3 bases are TGCGCCAGCACACAACAGGGCCAAGAGACCCAGTACTTC. Its protein is CASTQQGQETQYF.

This clonotype was seen only a few times. The genes are TRBV12-3 or TRBV12-4 and TRBJ1-5, with D maybe TRBD1 (5 bases). CDR3 length equals 17 residues. V lost 3 bases, J lost 0 bases, and 15 bases lay in between. The CDR3 DNA reads as TGTGCCAGCAGTTTCCACGTGGGACGGGATAGCAATCAGCCCCAGCATTTT. Protein product: CASSFHVGRDSNQPQHF.